Listed here are 3 T cell receptor beta chains from one sample, sequenced in a study of T cell repertoires in cytomegalovirus infection. For these receptors, no antigen is known. TCRdb re-derived calls from the reads in MiXCR, one entry per CDR3 protein. This sample carries fewer than 900,000 distinct CDR3 sequences, about 28% of them seen once, and the ten largest clones take about an eighth. The sequencing used cultured CD8+ T cells from PBMCs, collected from culture after CMV antigen stimulation. These receptor sequences come from a human donor in good health (CMV status not recorded). Some clones in this sample may be carry-over from other donors' samples.

The chain joins TRBV6-2 or TRBV6-3 to TRBJ1-1, with D perhaps matching TRBD1 (6 bases). Per the germline V gene, CDR1 is MNHEY and CDR2 is SVGEGT. This CDR3 spans 14 amino acids. V lost 5 bases and J 4 bases, leaving 14 bases between the germline ends. DNA of the CDR3: TGTGCCAGCAGTATCCGGGACATCATCACTGAAGCTTTCTTT. It codes for CASSIRDIITEAFF.

The sample holds a few counts of this clonotype. The chain is built from TRBV12-3 or TRBV12-4 and TRBJ1-4, with a tentative D call TRBD1 (5 bases). Trimming took 6 bases from V and 5 from J, leaving 16 bases between them. The CDR3 sequence is 15 residues long. The CDR3 DNA is TGTGCCAGCAGCCCCGGGACTTCCAGCAATGAAAAACTGTTTTTT. Translated, it gives CASSPGTSSNEKLFF.

This chain connects TRBV4-2 to TRBJ2-3; TRBD2 aligns across 12 bases. Germline-derived CDR1 and CDR2 are LGHNA and YNFKEQ. The CDR3 is made up of 16 amino acids. The V segment lost 3 bases and the J segment 2 bases; nucleotides outside the gene matches: 3. DNA of the CDR3: TGTGCCAGCAGCCAGACTAGCGGGGGAAACACAGATACGCAGTATTTT. This sequence encodes CASSQTSGGNTDTQYF.